Reported below is one TCR beta chain. The sample is drawn from a study of T cell clonotyping in hematopoietic cell transplantation. Method: immunoSEQ multiplex PCR; TCRdb's copy keeps in-frame clones and lacks some. The table records tens of thousands of clones, 90% to 97% of them present only once. Described time point: recipient sample about 28 days before transplant, after cytoreduction. With 5 bases clipped from V and 3 bases from J, the junction kept 10 bases outside the gene matches. The germline V gene has CDR1 LNHDA and CDR2 SQIVND (reference sequence). CDR3 size: 16 residues. The rearrangement uses TRBV19 and TRBJ2-3; 8 positions match TRBD1. This receptor was identified in a woman in her forties or fifties with acute myeloid leukemia. Some clones in this sample may be carry-over from other donors' samples. The sequences come from peripheral blood mononuclear cells, collected before stem cell transplant. The CDR3 here is CASSQGQGRRTDTQYF. The DNA for the CDR3 is TGTGCCAGTAGTCAAGGACAGGGAAGACGTACAGATACGCAGTATTTT.